The 3 T cell receptor beta chains listed next were all sequenced from one sample in a study of blood T cells in healthy people across ages. A J-beta primer mix and a sample-barcoded 5' primer were used in a second PCR of about 6 to 12 cycles. Each CDR3 protein is one row after TCRdb ran MiXCR on the 5' RACE reads. The sample shows under 750,000 distinct CDR3 sequences, less than 60% of them seen only once. What was sequenced was blood. The origin of the receptors is a man at least 80 years old in good health.

This clonotype was picked up a small number of times. The chain is built from TRBV7-2 and TRBJ1-1; perhaps TRBD1 as D (6 bases). Germline lookup yields CDR1 SGHTA and CDR2 FQGNSA. Trimming took 5 bases from V and 0 from J, leaving 10 bases between them. The CDR3 contains 14 residues. Here the CDR3 DNA reads TGTGCCAGCAGCCCTACAGGGTTGAACACTGAAGCTTTCTTT. Translation: CASSPTGLNTEAFF.

A few counts support this clonotype. The chain joins TRBV2 to TRBJ2-1; weak D call: TRBD2 (5 bases). The CDR3 sequence is 15 residues long. V was shortened by 8 bases and J by 0 bases, with 14 bases between the two germline ends. Looked up from germline, CDR1 is SNHLY and CDR2 is FYNNEI. The CDR3 nucleotides are TGTGCCAGCGGACGGACTGGGAACTCCTACAATGAGCAGTTCTTC. Protein product: CASGRTGNSYNEQFF.

This clonotype appeared a few times. The chain couples TRBV7-9 to TRBJ2-1, with TRBD2 matching over 9 bases. This CDR3 contains 15 residues. Germline V gene lookup returns CDR1 SEHNR and CDR2 FQNEAQ (reference sequence). Unmatched junction bases numbered 8, after V lost 6 bases and J lost 5 bases. The CDR3 DNA is TGTGCCAGCAGTCACCCGCGGGAGGGCAACAATGAGCAGTTCTTC. This codes for CASSHPREGNNEQFF. Supplemented by reference TRBV7-9 and TRBJ2-1, the full variable domain reads DTGVSQNPRHKITKRGQNVTFRCDPISEHNRLYWYRQTLGQGPEFLTYFQNEAQLEKSRLLSDRFSAERPKGSFSTLEIQRTEQGDSAMYLCASSHPREGNNEQFFGPGTRLTVL.